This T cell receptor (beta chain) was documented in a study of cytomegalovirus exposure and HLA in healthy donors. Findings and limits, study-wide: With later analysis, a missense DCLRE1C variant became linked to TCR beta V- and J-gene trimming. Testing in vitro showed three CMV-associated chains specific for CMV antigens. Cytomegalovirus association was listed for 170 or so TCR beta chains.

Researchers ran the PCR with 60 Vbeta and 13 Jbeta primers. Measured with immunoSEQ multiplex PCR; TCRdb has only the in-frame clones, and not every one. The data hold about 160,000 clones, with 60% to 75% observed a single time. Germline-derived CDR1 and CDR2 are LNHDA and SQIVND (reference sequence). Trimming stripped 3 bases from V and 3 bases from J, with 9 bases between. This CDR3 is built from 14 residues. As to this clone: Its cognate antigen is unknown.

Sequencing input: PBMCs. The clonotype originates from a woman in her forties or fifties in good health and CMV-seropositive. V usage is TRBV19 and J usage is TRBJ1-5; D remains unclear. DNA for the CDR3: TGTGCCAGTAGTATTGCGGGTAACAATCAGCCCCAGCATTTT. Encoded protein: CASSIAGNNQPQHF. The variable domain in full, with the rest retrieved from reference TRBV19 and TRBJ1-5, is DGGITQSPKYLFRKEGQNVTLSCEQNLNHDAMYWYRQDPGQGLRLIYYSQIVNDFQKGDIAEGYSVSREKKESFPLTVTSAQKNPTAFYLCASSIAGNNQPQHFGDGTRLSIL.